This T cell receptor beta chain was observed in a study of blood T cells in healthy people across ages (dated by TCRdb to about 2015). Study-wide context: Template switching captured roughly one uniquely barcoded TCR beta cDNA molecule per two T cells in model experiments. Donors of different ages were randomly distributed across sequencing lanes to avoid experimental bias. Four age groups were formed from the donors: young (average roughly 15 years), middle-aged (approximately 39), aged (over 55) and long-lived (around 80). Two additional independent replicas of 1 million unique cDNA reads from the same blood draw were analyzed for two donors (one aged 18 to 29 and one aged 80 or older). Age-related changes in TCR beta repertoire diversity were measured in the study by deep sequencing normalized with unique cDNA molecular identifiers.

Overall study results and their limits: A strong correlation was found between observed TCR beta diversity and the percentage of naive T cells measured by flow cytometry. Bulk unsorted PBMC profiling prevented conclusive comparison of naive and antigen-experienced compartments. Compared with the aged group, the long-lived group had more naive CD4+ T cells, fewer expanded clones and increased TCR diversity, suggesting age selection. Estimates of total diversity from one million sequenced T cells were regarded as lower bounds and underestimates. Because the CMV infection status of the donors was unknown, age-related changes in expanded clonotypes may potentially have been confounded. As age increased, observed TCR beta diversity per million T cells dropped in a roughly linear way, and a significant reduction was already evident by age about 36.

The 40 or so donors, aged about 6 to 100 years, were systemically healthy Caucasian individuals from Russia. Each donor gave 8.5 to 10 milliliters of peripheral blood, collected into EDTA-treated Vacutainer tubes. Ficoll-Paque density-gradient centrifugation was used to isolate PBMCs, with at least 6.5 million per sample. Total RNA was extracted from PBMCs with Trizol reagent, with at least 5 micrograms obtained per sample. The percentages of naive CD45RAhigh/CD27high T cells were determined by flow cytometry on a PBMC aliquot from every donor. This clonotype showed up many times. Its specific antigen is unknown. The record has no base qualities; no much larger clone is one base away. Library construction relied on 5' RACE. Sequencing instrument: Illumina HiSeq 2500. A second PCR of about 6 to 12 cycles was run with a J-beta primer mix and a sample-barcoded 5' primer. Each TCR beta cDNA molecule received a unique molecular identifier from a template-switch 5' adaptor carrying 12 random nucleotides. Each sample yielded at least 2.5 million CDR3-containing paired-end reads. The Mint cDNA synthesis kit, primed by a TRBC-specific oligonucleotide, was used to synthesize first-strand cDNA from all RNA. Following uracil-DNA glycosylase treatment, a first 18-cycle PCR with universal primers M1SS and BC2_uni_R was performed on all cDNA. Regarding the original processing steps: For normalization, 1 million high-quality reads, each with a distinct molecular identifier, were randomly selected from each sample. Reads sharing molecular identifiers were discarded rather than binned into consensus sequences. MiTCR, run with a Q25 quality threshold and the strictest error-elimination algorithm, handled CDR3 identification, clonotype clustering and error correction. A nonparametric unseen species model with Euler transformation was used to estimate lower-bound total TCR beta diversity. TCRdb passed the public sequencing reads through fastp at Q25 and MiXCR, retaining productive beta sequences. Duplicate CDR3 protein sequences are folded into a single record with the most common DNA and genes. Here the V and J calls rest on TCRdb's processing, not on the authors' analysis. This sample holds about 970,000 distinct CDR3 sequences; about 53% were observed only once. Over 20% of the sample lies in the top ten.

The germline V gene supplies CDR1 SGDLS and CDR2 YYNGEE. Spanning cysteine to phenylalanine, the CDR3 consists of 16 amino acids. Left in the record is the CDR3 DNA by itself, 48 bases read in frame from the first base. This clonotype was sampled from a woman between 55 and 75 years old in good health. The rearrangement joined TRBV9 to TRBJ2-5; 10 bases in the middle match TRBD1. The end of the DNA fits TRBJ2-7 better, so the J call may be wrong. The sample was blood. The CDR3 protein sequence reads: CASSETGGAAFFEQYF. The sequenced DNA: TGTGCCAGCAGTGAGACAGGGGGCGCCGCTTTTTTCGAGCAGTACTTC.